The entry below gives a single T cell receptor beta chain sequence along with its context. No antigen is known for it. These data come from a study of response to subunit inactivated influenza vaccine. Study results and limitations: The authors suggested that every seasonal influenza vaccination recruits few new T cells.

The CDR3 extends over 14 amino acids. Germline values: CDR1 MNHEY, CDR2 SMNVEV (reference sequence). V was pared by 4 bases and J by 10 bases, with 14 bases between. TCRdb reprocessed the RT-PCR reads with MiXCR, giving one entry per CDR3 protein. The sample holds hundreds of thousands of distinct CDR3 sequences, 10% to 15% seen once. The sequencing here drew on PBMCs from blood, taken on the day of vaccination. V is TRBV27 and J is TRBJ1-6; unclear D gene. This clonotype was sampled from a man between 50 and 59 years old who received an inactivated influenza vaccine. Here the CDR3 DNA reads TGTGCCAGCAGTTATCGGGCAGCGCGGTCACCCCTCCACTTT. Amino acid sequence: CASSYRAARSPLHF.